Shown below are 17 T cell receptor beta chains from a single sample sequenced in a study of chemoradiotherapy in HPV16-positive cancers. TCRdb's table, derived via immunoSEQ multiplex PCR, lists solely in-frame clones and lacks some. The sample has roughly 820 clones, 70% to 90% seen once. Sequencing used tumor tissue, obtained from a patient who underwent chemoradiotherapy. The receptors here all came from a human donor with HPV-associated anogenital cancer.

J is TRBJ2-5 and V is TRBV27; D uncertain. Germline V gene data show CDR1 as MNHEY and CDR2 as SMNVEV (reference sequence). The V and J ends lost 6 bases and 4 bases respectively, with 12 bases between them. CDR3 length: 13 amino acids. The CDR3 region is CASSVDIRETQYF. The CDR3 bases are TGTGCCAGCAGCGTGGATATACGAGAGACCCAGTACTTC.

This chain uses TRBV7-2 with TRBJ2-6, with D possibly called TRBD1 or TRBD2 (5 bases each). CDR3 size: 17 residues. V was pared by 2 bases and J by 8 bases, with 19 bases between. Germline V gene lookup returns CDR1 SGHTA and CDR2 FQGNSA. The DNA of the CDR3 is TGTGCCAGCAGCTTAACGGCGGCGGTGGGGGTCTCCAACGTCCTGACTTTC. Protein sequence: CASSLTAAVGVSNVLTF.

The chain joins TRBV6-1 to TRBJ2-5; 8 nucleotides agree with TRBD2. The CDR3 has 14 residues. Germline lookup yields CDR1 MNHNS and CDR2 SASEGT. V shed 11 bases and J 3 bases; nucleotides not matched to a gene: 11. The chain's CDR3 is CAAKAPGGKETQYF. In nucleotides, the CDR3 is TGTGCCGCCAAGGCCCCGGGGGGGAAAGAGACCCAGTACTTC.

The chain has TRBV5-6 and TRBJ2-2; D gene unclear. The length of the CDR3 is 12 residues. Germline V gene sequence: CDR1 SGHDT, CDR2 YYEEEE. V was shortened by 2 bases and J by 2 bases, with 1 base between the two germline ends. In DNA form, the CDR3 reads TGTGCCAGCAGCTTTAACACCGGGGAGCTGTTTTTT. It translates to CASSFNTGELFF.

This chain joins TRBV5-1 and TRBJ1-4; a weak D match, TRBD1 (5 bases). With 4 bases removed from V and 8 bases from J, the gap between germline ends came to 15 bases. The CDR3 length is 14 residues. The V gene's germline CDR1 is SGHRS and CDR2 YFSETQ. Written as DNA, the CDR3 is TGCGCCAGCAGCATCGTGGGGCGAAGCGAAAAACTGTTTTTT. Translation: CASSIVGRSEKLFF.

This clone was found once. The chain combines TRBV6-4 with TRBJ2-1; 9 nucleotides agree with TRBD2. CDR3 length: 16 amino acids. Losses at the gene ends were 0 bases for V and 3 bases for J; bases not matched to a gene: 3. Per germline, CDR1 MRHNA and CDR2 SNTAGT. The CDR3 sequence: CASSDSASGDYNEQFF. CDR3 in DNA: TGTGCCAGCAGTGACTCCGCTAGCGGGGACTACAATGAGCAGTTCTTC.

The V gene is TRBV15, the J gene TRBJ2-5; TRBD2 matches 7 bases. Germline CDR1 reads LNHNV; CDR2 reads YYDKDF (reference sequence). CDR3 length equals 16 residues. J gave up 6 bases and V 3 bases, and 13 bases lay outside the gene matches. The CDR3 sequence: CATSRALGGSRQTQYF. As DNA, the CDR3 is TGTGCCACCAGCAGGGCGTTAGGCGGGAGTAGACAGACCCAGTACTTC. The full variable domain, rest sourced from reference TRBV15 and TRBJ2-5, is DAMVIQNPRYQVTQFGKPVTLSCSQTLNHNVMYWYQQKSSQAPKLLFHYYDKDFNNEADTPDNFQSRRPNTSFCFLDIRSPGLGDTAMYLCATSRALGGSRQTQYFGPGTRLLVL.

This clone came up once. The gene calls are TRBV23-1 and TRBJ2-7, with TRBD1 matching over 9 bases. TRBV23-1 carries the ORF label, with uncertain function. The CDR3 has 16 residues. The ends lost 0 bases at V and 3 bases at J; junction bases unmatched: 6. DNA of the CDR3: TGCGCCAGCAGTCAATCTAGGACAGGGGATTTCTACGAGCAGTACGTC. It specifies CASSQSRTGDFYEQYV.

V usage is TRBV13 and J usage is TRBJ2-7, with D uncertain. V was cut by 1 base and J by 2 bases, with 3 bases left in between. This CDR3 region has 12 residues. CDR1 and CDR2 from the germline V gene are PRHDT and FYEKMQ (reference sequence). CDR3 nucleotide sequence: TGTGCCAGCAGCTTAGTACCCTACGAGCAGTACGTC. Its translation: CASSLVPYEQYV.

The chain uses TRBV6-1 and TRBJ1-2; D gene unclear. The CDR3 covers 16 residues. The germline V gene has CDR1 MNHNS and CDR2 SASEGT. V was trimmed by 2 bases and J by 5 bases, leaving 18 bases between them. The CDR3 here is CASSEKANRPAYGYTF. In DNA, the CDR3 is TGTGCCAGCAGTGAAAAAGCGAATCGGCCGGCTTATGGCTACACCTTC.

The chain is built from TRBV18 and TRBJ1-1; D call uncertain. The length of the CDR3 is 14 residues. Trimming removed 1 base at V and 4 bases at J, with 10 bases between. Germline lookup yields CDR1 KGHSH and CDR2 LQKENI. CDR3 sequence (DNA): TGTGCCAGCTCACCACGGTTTGGCGGCACTGAAGCTTTCTTT. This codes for CASSPRFGGTEAFF.

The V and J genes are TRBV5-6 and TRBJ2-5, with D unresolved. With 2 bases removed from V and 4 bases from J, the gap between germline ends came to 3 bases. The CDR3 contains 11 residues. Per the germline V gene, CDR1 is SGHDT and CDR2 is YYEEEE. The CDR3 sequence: CASSFGETQYF. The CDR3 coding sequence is TGTGCCAGCAGCTTTGGAGAGACCCAGTACTTC.

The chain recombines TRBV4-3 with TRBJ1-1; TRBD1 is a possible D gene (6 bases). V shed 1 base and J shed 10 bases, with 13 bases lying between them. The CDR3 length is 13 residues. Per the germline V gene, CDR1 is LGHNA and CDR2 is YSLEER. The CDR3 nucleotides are TGCGCCAGCAGCCAAGTATCGGCCAGGGGAGCTTTCTTT. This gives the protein CASSQVSARGAFF.

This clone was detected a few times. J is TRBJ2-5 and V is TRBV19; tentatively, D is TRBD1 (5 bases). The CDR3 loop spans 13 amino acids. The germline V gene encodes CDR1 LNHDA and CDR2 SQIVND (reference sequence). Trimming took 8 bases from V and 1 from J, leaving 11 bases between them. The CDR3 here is CASSTDFQETQYF. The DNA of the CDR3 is TGTGCCAGTTCGACAGACTTCCAAGAGACCCAGTACTTC.

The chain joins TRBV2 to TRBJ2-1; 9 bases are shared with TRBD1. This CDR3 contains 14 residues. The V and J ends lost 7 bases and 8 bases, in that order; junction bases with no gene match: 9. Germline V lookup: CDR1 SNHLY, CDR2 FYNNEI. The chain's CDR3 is CASTPGQGRYEQFF. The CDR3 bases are TGTGCCAGCACTCCGGGACAGGGTCGGTATGAGCAGTTCTTC.

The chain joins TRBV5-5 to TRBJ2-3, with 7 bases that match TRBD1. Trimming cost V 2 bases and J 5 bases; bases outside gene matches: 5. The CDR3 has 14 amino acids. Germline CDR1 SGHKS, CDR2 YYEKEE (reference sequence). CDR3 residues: CASSFSGTEDTQYF. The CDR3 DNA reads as TGTGCCAGCAGCTTTTCCGGGACAGAAGATACGCAGTATTTT.

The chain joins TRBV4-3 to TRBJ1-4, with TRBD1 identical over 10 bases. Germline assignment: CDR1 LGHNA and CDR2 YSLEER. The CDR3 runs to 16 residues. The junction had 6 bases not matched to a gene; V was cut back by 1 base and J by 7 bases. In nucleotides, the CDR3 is TGCGCCAGCAGCCAAGGACGGGACAGGGGAGGTGAAAAACTGTTTTTT. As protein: CASSQGRDRGGEKLFF.